One TCR beta chain is described in this entry. The target antigen is unknown. This specimen belongs to a study of shared clonotypes between healthy human individuals. General study points: Relative to memory subsets, naive subsets generally showed larger estimated richness. Non-shared clonotypes displayed generation probabilities falling below those of clonotypes present in all four donors.

In the authors' methods: Filtering of immunoSEQ junctional sequences could not match full-length read filtering. Only in-frame clones appear in the TCRdb table, and some are missing; sequencing was by immunoSEQ multiplex PCR. The DNA was the basis for D and trimming; V, J and clone size are from that table. The sample records fewer than 3 million clones, around 93% being singletons. The V segment lost 0 bases and the J segment 10 bases; nucleotides outside the gene matches: 11. The CDR3 totals 16 residues. Germline lookup yields CDR1 SGHRS and CDR2 YFSETQ. The chain carries TRBV5-1 and TRBJ2-1, with 9 bases aligning to TRBD1. This TCR derives from a man between 18 and 29 years old in good health. Some clones in this sample may be carry-over from other donors' samples. Sequencing was carried out using naive CD4+ T cells from PBMCs. As for subset: CD45RA+ positively selected. The CDR3 region is CASSLDFRTGVGEQFF. The CDR3 DNA is TGCGCCAGCAGCTTGGATTTTCGGACAGGGGTAGGGGAGCAGTTCTTC.